The 30 T cell receptor beta chains listed next were all sequenced from one sample in a study of T-cell memory formation after mild COVID-19. TCRdb fed the 5' RACE reads into MiXCR, producing one record per CDR3 protein. The sample holds about 270,000 distinct CDR3 sequences, around 15% seen once. Sequenced: PBMCs or a T cell subset sorted from them (not recorded which). The receptors stem from a man aged 18 to 29 who had mild COVID-19 (a few samples of this study predate the infection). Cell type and time point are not known.

The V call is TRBV7-2, the J call TRBJ1-1; D is possibly TRBD1 (5 bases). V lost 5 bases and J lost 4, with 11 bases in between. From germline, CDR1 is SGHTA and CDR2 FQGNSA. This CDR3 spans 13 amino acids. In DNA form, the CDR3 reads TGTGCCAGCAGCCCGCGGACAACCACTGAAGCTTTCTTT. It translates to CASSPRTTTEAFF.

This chain joins TRBV6-2 or TRBV6-3 and TRBJ1-5; unclear D gene. CDR1 and CDR2 from the germline V gene are MNHEY and SVGEGT. CDR3 length: 13 amino acids. Trimming left V 5 bases short and J 7 bases short, with 12 bases between. The CDR3 bases are TGTGCCAGCAGTCCCCGAGTAGCCCAGCCCCAGCATTTT. This codes for CASSPRVAQPQHF.

The genes are TRBV9 and TRBJ2-4; possibly TRBD1 for D (5 bases). The V and J ends lost 0 bases and 5 bases respectively, with 9 bases between them. Germline V gene sequence: CDR1 SGDLS, CDR2 YYNGEE. This CDR3 region has 14 residues. CDR3 sequence (DNA): TGTGCCAGCAGCGTAGGATGGGGCCAAAACATTCAGTACTTC. As protein: CASSVGWGQNIQYF.

This chain links TRBV7-8 with TRBJ2-2, with D uncertain. Germline V CDR1 and CDR2: SGHVS, FQNEAQ. Trimming shortened V by 6 bases and J by 1 base, and 9 bases separated the two germline ends. The CDR3 has 14 amino acids. DNA for the CDR3: TGTGCCAGCAGTTCGTCAGTGAACACCGGGGAGCTGTTTTTT. Its translation is CASSSSVNTGELFF.

This clonotype came up many times. The chain recombines TRBV6-2 or TRBV6-3 with TRBJ2-7; D not certain. Looked up from germline, CDR1 is MNHEY and CDR2 is SVGEGT. CDR3 size: 13 residues. V lost 0 bases, J lost 9 bases, and 12 bases lay in between. This CDR3 reads CASSYSGLPGQYV. The CDR3 bases are TGTGCCAGCAGTTACTCAGGTCTCCCGGGGCAGTACGTC.

This clonotype was picked up many times. This sequence joins TRBV7-9 and TRBJ2-6, with D possibly TRBD1 on 6 matching bases. The CDR3 is made up of 16 amino acids. The germline gives CDR1 SEHNR, CDR2 FQNEAQ (reference sequence). The germline V and J ends were trimmed by 5 bases and 0 bases, with 11 bases remaining between them. The CDR3 coding sequence is TGTGCCAGCAGCACAGGACAGTACTCTGGGGCCAACGTCCTGACTTTC. Protein sequence: CASSTGQYSGANVLTF.

V and J are TRBV5-1 and TRBJ2-3; D not certain. The germline CDR1 and CDR2 sequences are SGHRS and YFSETQ. V lost 4 bases to trimming and J lost 2 bases, with 8 bases between them. This CDR3 spans 13 amino acids. The CDR3 DNA reads TGCGCCAGCAGCCACCCTCCCACAGATACGCAGTATTTT. Translated, it gives CASSHPPTDTQYF.

This clonotype has more than one count but fewer than ten. The rearrangement uses TRBV6-5 and TRBJ2-3, with D uncertain. This CDR3 spans 13 amino acids. V shed 1 base and J shed 3 bases, with 5 bases lying between them. Germline V gives CDR1 MNHEY, CDR2 SVGAGI. Here the CDR3 reads CASSYFGTDTQYF. In DNA, the CDR3 is TGTGCCAGCAGTTACTTCGGTACAGATACGCAGTATTTT.

In this sample, this clonotype turned up many times. CDR3 bases: TGTGCCACCAGTGATTGGGGACAGGGATACACAGATACGCAGTATTTT. Its protein is CATSDWGQGYTDTQYF. The chain is built from TRBV24-1 and TRBJ2-3, with 9 bases aligning to TRBD1. This CDR3 region has 16 residues. J gave up 2 bases and V 2 bases, and 4 bases lay outside the gene matches. CDR1 KGHDR and CDR2 SFDVKD come from the germline V gene.

V gene TRBV12-3 or TRBV12-4 combines with J gene TRBJ1-3, with D hard to call. This CDR3 contains 14 residues. Trimming took 4 bases from V and 0 from J, leaving 7 bases between them. Here the CDR3 DNA reads TGTGCCAGCAGTTCGGACGTCTCTGGAAACACCATATATTTT. It yields the protein CASSSDVSGNTIYF.

The rearrangement uses TRBV9 and TRBJ1-5; possibly TRBD1 for D (5 bases). Germline V gene sequence: CDR1 SGDLS, CDR2 YYNGEE. Trimming removed 4 bases at V and 7 bases at J, with 15 bases between. The CDR3 is 14 residues long. CDR3 in amino acids: CASSPVGGNQPQHF. The CDR3 DNA follows: TGTGCCAGCAGCCCGGTGGGGGGGAACCAGCCCCAGCATTTT.

V gene TRBV20-1 combines with J gene TRBJ2-7; 9 bases map to TRBD2. Per germline, CDR1 DFQATT and CDR2 SNEGSKA (reference sequence). Trimming removed 6 bases from V and 5 bases from J; junction bases left unmatched: 14. The CDR3 consists of 15 residues. CDR3 sequence reads: CSATPRGGGDHEQYV. CDR3 in DNA: TGCAGTGCAACCCCGCGGGGCGGGGGGGACCACGAGCAGTACGTC.

This clonotype was picked up many times. This sequence joins TRBV10-3 and TRBJ2-2, with 7 bases that match TRBD1. The CDR3 contains 14 residues. The germline V gene has CDR1 ENHRY and CDR2 SYGVKD. V lost 6 bases, J lost 4 bases, and 5 bases stayed unmatched. CDR3 DNA: TGTGCCATCAGAAGACAGGGTGCCACCGGGGAGCTGTTTTTT. Protein sequence: CAIRRQGATGELFF.

This clonotype was seen repeatedly, ten times or more. V gene TRBV28 combines with J gene TRBJ2-7; D possibly matches TRBD1 or TRBD2 (5 bases each). Germline V gives CDR1 MDHEN, CDR2 SYDVKM. The V and J ends lost 5 bases and 2 bases respectively, with 19 bases between them. The CDR3 runs 16 residues. As DNA, the CDR3 is TGTGCCAGCAGTCCTAGGGCAGCTCGGGGCACCTACGAGCAGTACGTC. Encoded protein: CASSPRAARGTYEQYV.

This clonotype has only a few counts. The genes are TRBV6-5 and TRBJ1-6; 7 positions match TRBD1. V lost 0 bases to trimming and J lost 9 bases; unmatched junction nucleotides: 8. CDR3 length: 16 amino acids. Germline CDR1 is MNHEY and CDR2 is SVGAGI. CDR3 region: CASSYSSGGLFSPLHF. In DNA, the CDR3 is TGTGCCAGCAGTTACTCGTCAGGGGGTCTTTTTTCACCCCTCCACTTT.

V gene TRBV10-2 combines with J gene TRBJ2-1, with 9 bases that match TRBD2. The germline gives CDR1 WSHSY, CDR2 SAAADI. The CDR3 has 16 amino acids. The ends lost 2 bases at V and 4 bases at J; junction bases unmatched: 6. Here the CDR3 DNA reads TGCGCCAGCAGTGAGCAGGGACTAGCAGAGTACAATGAGCAGTTCTTC. Protein sequence: CASSEQGLAEYNEQFF.

This clonotype was detected only a few times. CDR3 region: CASSQQEKAYEQYF. In DNA form, the CDR3 reads TGCGCCAGCAGCCAACAGGAGAAAGCCTACGAGCAGTACTTC. The chain joins TRBV4-1 to TRBJ2-7; no clear D gene. Germline assignment: CDR1 MGHRA and CDR2 YSYEKL. Trimming took off 2 bases at V and 2 bases at J, with 10 bases between the two ends. The CDR3 length is 14 residues.

The rearrangement links TRBV7-2 to TRBJ1-4, with D hard to call. CDR3 length equals 15 residues. Trimming stripped 4 bases from V and 8 bases from J, with 17 bases between. Looked up from germline, CDR1 is SGHTA and CDR2 is FQGNSA. The CDR3 is CASSSPRGQSEKLFF. DNA of the CDR3: TGTGCCAGCAGCTCCCCCAGAGGGCAAAGCGAAAAACTGTTTTTT.

This clonotype turned up a few times. V is TRBV13 and J is TRBJ2-7, with TRBD1 matching over 10 bases. This CDR3 has 14 amino acids. V lost 5 bases and J lost 5; bases outside the gene matches: 6. CDR1 and CDR2 (germline): PRHDT, FYEKMQ (reference sequence). The CDR3 loop is CASSKGQGLDEQYF. The CDR3 coding sequence is TGTGCCAGCAGCAAGGGACAGGGGCTTGACGAGCAGTACTTC.

The chain uses TRBV6-2 or TRBV6-3 and TRBJ2-1; 8 bases map to TRBD2. V lost 6 bases to trimming and J lost 6 bases; unmatched junction nucleotides: 7. The germline gives CDR1 MNHEY, CDR2 SVGEGT. The CDR3 is 14 residues long. CDR3 DNA sequence: TGTGCCAGCAGGCCCCCGGGACTAGTCAATGAGCAGTTCTTC. It translates to CASRPPGLVNEQFF.

This sequence joins TRBV6-2 or TRBV6-3 and TRBJ2-5; 9 positions agree with TRBD2. Germline CDR1 MNHEY, CDR2 SVGEGT. The CDR3 consists of 13 residues. Unmatched junction bases numbered 4, after V lost 6 bases and J lost 5 bases. The CDR3 DNA sequence: TGTGCCAGCAGCCCTAGCGGGACGGAGACCCAGTACTTC. Translation gives CASSPSGTETQYF.

The sample holds a few counts of this clonotype. This rearrangement joins TRBV5-1 to TRBJ1-4; D unclear. Per germline, CDR1 SGHRS and CDR2 YFSETQ. This CDR3 is 15 amino acids long. V lost 1 base and J 7 bases, leaving 14 bases between the germline ends. CDR3 nucleotide sequence: TGCGCCAGCAGCTTGCGCAACTCTGAGGGTGAAAAACTGTTTTTT. Encoded protein: CASSLRNSEGEKLFF.

For this clonotype: This may be a read error: a much more frequent sequence differs by one nucleotide. V is TRBV7-3 and J is TRBJ2-5, with 8 bases matching TRBD1. The germline gives CDR1 SGHTA, CDR2 FQGTGA. The CDR3 totals 13 residues. Trimming removed 5 bases from V and 3 bases from J; junction bases left unmatched: 2. CDR3 amino acids: CASSTDREETQYF. The CDR3 nucleotides read TGTGCCAGCAGCACGGACAGGGAAGAGACCCAGTACTTC.

The chain employs TRBV4-3 and TRBJ2-5; TRBD2 agrees at 9 bases. The CDR3 is made up of 16 amino acids. CDR1 and CDR2 (germline): LGHNA, YSLEER. V shed 0 bases, J shed 4 bases, and the junction held 6 bases outside the gene matches. The CDR3 sequence is CASSQEFAGGPETQYF. As DNA, the CDR3 is TGCGCCAGCAGCCAAGAGTTCGCGGGGGGGCCAGAGACCCAGTACTTC.

The CDR3 bases are TGTGCCAGCAGCTTATCCCGTTCTAATTACTACGAGCAGTACTTC. Translating gives CASSLSRSNYYEQYF. The rearrangement links TRBV7-2 to TRBJ2-7; D gene unclear. CDR1 SGHTA and CDR2 FQGNSA come from the germline V gene. V lost 2 bases and J lost 3, with 14 bases in between. This CDR3 has 15 residues. Looking up the rest from reference TRBV7-2 and TRBJ2-7 gives the full variable domain: GAGVSQSPSNKVTEKGKDVELRCDPISGHTALYWYRQSLGQGLEFLIYFQGNSAPDKSGLPSDRFSAERTGGSVSTLTIQRTQQEDSAVYLCASSLSRSNYYEQYFGPGTRLTVT.

There are a few counts of this clonotype. The J gene is TRBJ1-1, the V gene TRBV5-6; tentatively, D is TRBD1 (5 bases). CDR1 and CDR2 (germline): SGHDT, YYEEEE. This CDR3 comprises 15 residues. The V end lost 7 bases, the J end lost 1 base, and 17 bases lay between the germline ends. The CDR3 DNA reads TGTGCCAGCGCTGCTAAGGGGCTGGGGAACACTGAAGCTTTCTTT. Amino acid sequence: CASAAKGLGNTEAFF.

Ten or more counts support this clonotype. CDR3 protein: CASSRGPAAREQYV. In DNA, the CDR3 is TGTGCCAGCAGCCGGGGACCCGCCGCCCGCGAGCAGTACGTC. The chain employs TRBV12-3 or TRBV12-4 and TRBJ2-7, with D perhaps matching TRBD1 or TRBD2 (5 bases each). The V end lost 6 bases, the J end lost 6 bases, and 18 bases lay between the germline ends. The CDR3 loop spans 14 amino acids.

This clonotype turned up a few times. The chain carries TRBV6-5 and TRBJ2-5; D is possibly TRBD2 (6 bases). The V gene lost 4 bases and the J gene lost 0 bases, with 12 bases spanning the gap. Germline lookup yields CDR1 MNHEY and CDR2 SVGAGI. The CDR3 sequence is 15 residues long. CDR3 sequence reads: CASSSMGGNQETQYF. CDR3 in DNA: TGTGCCAGCAGTTCGATGGGGGGTAACCAAGAGACCCAGTACTTC.

The chain uses TRBV29-1 and TRBJ1-1; 8 bases fit TRBD1. Germline lookup yields CDR1 SQVTM and CDR2 ANQGSEA. The CDR3 has 13 residues. The ends lost 5 bases at V and 4 bases at J; junction bases unmatched: 6. The chain's CDR3 is CSVQTDRGTEAFF. In DNA, the CDR3 is TGCAGCGTTCAGACCGACAGGGGCACTGAAGCTTTCTTT.

This chain connects TRBV7-2 to TRBJ1-4; a weak D match, TRBD1 (6 bases). The CDR3 is 16 residues long. Germline CDR1 and CDR2: SGHTA and FQGNSA. Trimming cost V 1 base and J 3 bases, with 12 bases left between them. CDR3 coding DNA: TGTGCCAGCAGCTTAGGGCCAGGGGTCGCTAATGAAAAACTGTTTTTT. Protein sequence: CASSLGPGVANEKLFF.